These 32 T cell receptor beta chains originate from one sample sequenced in a study of shared clonotypes between healthy human individuals (dated by TCRdb to about 2020). The receptor library was made with the immunoSEQ multiplex PCR assay. Entries here come from immuneACCESS through TCRdb and include only in-frame sequences with V and J called. Some clones fail to appear in such tables; in the studies checked, an unresolved V gene covers under half of the shortfall, and the cause of the remainder is unknown. The sample table records around 1.4 million clones; around 98.5% of these occur just once. Roughly 0.36% of the sample belongs to the ten largest clones. Material for sequencing was naive CD4+ T cells sorted from blood. The cell subset or site label for this specimen denotes: CD45RA+ positively selected. The source of these receptors is a man aged 25 to 40 in good health.

J is TRBJ1-1 and V is TRBV12-5; 9 bases align to TRBD1. The length of the CDR3 is 16 residues. The J segment lost 1 base and the V segment lost 5 bases, leaving 8 bases of the junction unmatched. In germline, CDR1 is LGHNT, CDR2 FRNRAP. This chain's CDR3 is CASGTGDRVGNTEAFF. The CDR3 nucleotides read TGTGCTAGTGGTACGGGGGACAGGGTGGGGAACACTGAAGCTTTCTTT.

The rearrangement joins TRBV19 to TRBJ2-2, with 8 positions matching TRBD1. Germline V CDR1 and CDR2: LNHDA, SQIVND (reference sequence). The CDR3 has 16 residues. With 5 bases clipped from V and 5 bases from J, the junction kept 10 bases outside the gene matches. In DNA form, the CDR3 reads TGTGCCAGTAGTGGGCGACAGGGGTTTTTTACCGGGGAGCTGTTTTTT. This codes for CASSGRQGFFTGELFF.

The chain has TRBV7-3 and TRBJ2-3; 7 nucleotides agree with TRBD2. CDR1 and CDR2 (germline): SGHTA, FQGTGA. The J segment lost 4 bases and the V segment lost 5 bases, leaving 6 bases of the junction unmatched. This CDR3 region has 14 residues. The DNA for the CDR3 is TGTGCCAGCAGCCTCGGCGGGAGACCAGATACGCAGTATTTT. This encodes CASSLGGRPDTQYF.

The chain combines TRBV7-3 with TRBJ2-1; 7 bases map to TRBD1. Trimming removed 5 bases from V and 6 bases from J; junction bases left unmatched: 7. This CDR3 comprises 14 residues. From germline, CDR1 is SGHTA and CDR2 FQGTGA. The CDR3 protein is CASSVTGLFNEQFF. CDR3 bases: TGTGCCAGCAGCGTGACAGGGTTATTCAATGAGCAGTTCTTC.

The chain joins TRBV5-8 to TRBJ2-7; TRBD2 agrees at 15 bases. The CDR3 sequence is 16 residues long. CDR1 SGHTS and CDR2 YDEGEE come from the germline V gene. After removal of 3 bases from V and 2 bases from J, the junction contained 3 bases not matched to a gene. In DNA form, the CDR3 reads TGTGCCAGCAGCTCGAGGACTAGCGGGAGGGCCTACGAGCAGTACTTC. This gives the protein CASSSRTSGRAYEQYF.

This sequence joins TRBV19 and TRBJ2-6; 9 bases align to TRBD1. CDR3 length: 19 residues. The trim removed 5 bases at V and 0 bases at J, leaving 11 bases unmatched. The germline CDR1 and CDR2 sequences are LNHDA and SQIVND (reference sequence). The CDR3 DNA reads as TGTGCCAGTAGTCCACAAGACAGGGGGGGACCCTCTGGGGCCAACGTCCTGACTTTC. It translates to CASSPQDRGGPSGANVLTF.

V usage is TRBV5-1 and J usage is TRBJ2-1; 8 bases are a match to TRBD1. The CDR3 covers 16 residues. The trim removed 7 bases at V and 7 bases at J, leaving 16 bases unmatched. Germline V lookup: CDR1 SGHRS, CDR2 YFSETQ. The CDR3 region has the DNA TGCGCCAGCCACCCCCTGGGGCGGACAGGGTTTAATGAGCAGTTCTTC. It codes for CASHPLGRTGFNEQFF.

This rearrangement joins TRBV7-9 to TRBJ2-3; 8 bases agree with TRBD1. Germline assignment: CDR1 SEHNR and CDR2 FQNEAQ (reference sequence). J was trimmed by 2 bases and V by 3 bases; bases with no gene match: 10. The CDR3 is 17 residues long. The CDR3 reads CASSFMAGGVVTDTQYF. The CDR3 nucleotides are TGTGCCAGCAGCTTTATGGCAGGGGGCGTTGTCACAGATACGCAGTATTTT.

This chain links TRBV5-1 with TRBJ2-3, with TRBD2 identical over 15 bases. Germline V gene lookup returns CDR1 SGHRS and CDR2 YFSETQ. This CDR3 is 18 amino acids long. Trimming took 3 bases from V and 2 from J; bases not matched to a gene: 7. CDR3 nucleotides: TGCGCCAGCAGCTCGGGACTAGCGGGAGGATTTCTCACAGATACGCAGTATTTT. Translated, it gives CASSSGLAGGFLTDTQYF.

This chain connects TRBV5-1 to TRBJ2-2, with TRBD1 identical over 11 bases. The CDR3 has 17 amino acids. Germline V gene data show CDR1 as SGHRS and CDR2 as YFSETQ. Trimming cost V 4 bases and J 3 bases; bases outside gene matches: 8. As DNA, the CDR3 is TGCGCCAGCAGCGGCGGACAGGGGGCGGGATACACCGGGGAGCTGTTTTTT. Translated, it gives CASSGGQGAGYTGELFF.

This sequence joins TRBV5-1 and TRBJ2-2; D is perhaps TRBD1 (6 bases). The germline CDR1 and CDR2 sequences are SGHRS and YFSETQ. This CDR3 comprises 15 residues. The V end lost 4 bases, the J end lost 7 bases, and 17 bases lay between the germline ends. The CDR3, as DNA: TGCGCCAGCAGCCCCCGGGACACCTTCGGCGGGGAGCTGTTTTTT. Its translation is CASSPRDTFGGELFF.

Comment on this clone: Other DNA sequences within the sample encode an identical CDR3. The chain has TRBV7-8 and TRBJ2-7, with D perhaps matching TRBD2 (6 bases). Germline CDR1 SGHVS, CDR2 FQNEAQ. Trimming removed 5 bases from V and 0 bases from J, with 8 bases in between. There are 13 residues in the CDR3. CDR3 bases: TGTGCCAGCAGCCGTAGCGGCTCCTACGAGCAGTACTTC. It is translated as CASSRSGSYEQYF.

This chain connects TRBV7-2 to TRBJ2-7; D remains unclear. The germline V gene encodes CDR1 SGHTA and CDR2 FQGNSA. The germline V and J ends were trimmed by 4 bases and 1 base, with 11 bases remaining between them. The CDR3 has 14 amino acids. CDR3 DNA sequence: TGTGCCAGCAGCTCCTATCGGTCTTCCTACGAGCAGTACTTC. Amino acid sequence: CASSSYRSSYEQYF.

The chain combines TRBV7-2 with TRBJ2-7; no clear D. Trimming stripped 1 base from V and 5 bases from J, with 15 bases between. This CDR3 spans 15 amino acids. CDR1 SGHTA and CDR2 FQGNSA come from the germline V gene. The CDR3 DNA sequence: TGTGCCAGCAGCTTAGATCCGCATTATAGCAACGAGCAGTACTTC. Protein product: CASSLDPHYSNEQYF.

The chain employs TRBV7-7 and TRBJ2-7; perhaps D is TRBD1 or TRBD2 (5 bases each). Germline V gene sequence: CDR1 SSHAT, CDR2 FNYEAQ (reference sequence). Trimming pared 1 base from V and 7 bases from J, leaving 11 bases between. CDR3 length: 13 residues. CDR3: CASSLGGRGEQYF. CDR3 sequence (DNA): TGTGCCAGCAGCTTAGGGGGACGTGGGGAGCAGTACTTC.

The V and J genes are TRBV18 and TRBJ2-7; 14 bases match TRBD2. Germline V gene sequence: CDR1 KGHSH, CDR2 LQKENI. This CDR3 comprises 17 residues. J gave up 5 bases and V 3 bases, and 9 bases lay outside the gene matches. The CDR3 DNA is TGTGCCAGCTCACCTTGGACTAGCGGGAGGAAAGCCGACGAGCAGTACTTC. The encoded protein is CASSPWTSGRKADEQYF.

The chain recombines TRBV18 with TRBJ1-2, with 12 bases identical to TRBD1. V gave up 5 bases and J gave up 9 bases; unmatched junction bases: 19. The CDR3 has 18 residues. CDR1 is KGHSH and CDR2 is LQKENI in the germline V gene. The CDR3 reads CASSSKSGTGGMSYRYTF. CDR3 DNA: TGTGCCAGCTCATCGAAATCCGGGACAGGGGGCATGAGTTATCGCTACACCTTC.

The chain links TRBV7-8 to TRBJ2-3, with 9 positions matching TRBD2. V was clipped by 5 bases and J by 10 bases; unmatched bases: 4. Germline V lookup: CDR1 SGHVS, CDR2 FQNEAQ. This CDR3 is 12 amino acids long. For the CDR3, the DNA is TGTGCCAGCAGCCTAGGACTAGCGTCGCAGTATTTT. This sequence encodes CASSLGLASQYF.

For this clone: The junction differs from germline at one of its ends, possibly a read error. The chain combines TRBV11-2 with TRBJ1-1, with a tentative D call TRBD1 (5 bases). The CDR3 consists of 15 residues. The V gene's germline CDR1 is SGHAT and CDR2 FQNNGV. CDR3 bases: TGTACCAGCAGCTTAATACAGGTACTAAGAACTGAAGCTTTCTTT. Translated, it gives CTSSLIQVLRTEAFF.

V and J are TRBV11-2 and TRBJ1-4; no clear D. V dropped 0 bases and J dropped 8 bases, with 13 bases sitting between them. The CDR3 covers 15 residues. CDR1 SGHAT and CDR2 FQNNGV come from the germline V gene. The CDR3 DNA reads TGTGCCAGCAGCTTAGAACGGATGGCAGCAGAAAAACTGTTTTTT. Translating it yields CASSLERMAAEKLFF.

The J gene is TRBJ2-7, the V gene TRBV4-1; 13 bases align to TRBD2. Germline CDR1 is MGHRA and CDR2 is YSYEKL. The CDR3 is 17 residues long. V shed 5 bases, J shed 0 bases, and the junction held 7 bases outside the gene matches. This CDR3 reads CASSVDRTSGSSYEQYF. The CDR3 nucleotides are TGCGCCAGCAGCGTTGATAGGACTAGCGGGAGCTCCTACGAGCAGTACTTC.

The chain carries TRBV11-2 and TRBJ1-1; D perhaps matches TRBD1 (6 bases). This CDR3 has 19 residues. Looked up from germline, CDR1 is SGHAT and CDR2 is FQNNGV. V was clipped by 6 bases and J by 0 bases, with 26 bases between them. CDR3: CASSLRATWTALMNTEAFF. The CDR3 nucleotides are TGTGCCAGCAGTTTAAGGGCGACTTGGACAGCTCTAATGAACACTGAAGCTTTCTTT.

The chain is built from TRBV2 and TRBJ2-1; no reliable D call. The V gene's germline CDR1 is SNHLY and CDR2 FYNNEI. There are 11 residues in the CDR3. V was pared by 6 bases and J by 11 bases, with 11 bases between. The chain's CDR3 is CASSRGPQQFF. The CDR3 nucleotides are TGTGCCAGCAGCCGAGGTCCCCAGCAGTTCTTC.

The V and J genes are TRBV27 and TRBJ2-7; D may match TRBD1 or TRBD2 (6 bases each). CDR1 and CDR2 from the germline V gene are MNHEY and SMNVEV (reference sequence). The CDR3 runs 14 residues. Trimming stripped 3 bases from V and 2 bases from J, with 11 bases between. CDR3 nucleotide sequence: TGTGCCAGCAGTTTTAAGGAGGGGGCCTACGAGCAGTACTTC. This translates into CASSFKEGAYEQYF.

This chain uses TRBV7-3 with TRBJ2-3; 7 nucleotides align to TRBD2. Germline V CDR1 and CDR2: SGHTA, FQGTGA. After removal of 4 bases from V and 5 bases from J, the junction contained 6 bases not matched to a gene. This CDR3 has 14 residues. DNA for the CDR3: TGTGCCAGCAGCTCCCCGGGGGGTCAAGATACGCAGTATTTT. This encodes CASSSPGGQDTQYF. Filled out from reference TRBV7-3 and TRBJ2-3, the complete variable domain reads GAGVSQTPSNKVTEKGKYVELRCDPISGHTALYWYRQSLGQGPEFLIYFQGTGAADDSGLPNDRFFAVRPEGSVSTLKIQRTERGDSAVYLCASSSPGGQDTQYFGPGTRLTVL.

This clone appeared a single time. The chain employs TRBV28 and TRBJ1-2, with 8 bases that match TRBD1. After removal of 8 bases from V and 7 bases from J, the junction contained 6 bases not matched to a gene. The CDR3 consists of 12 residues. Germline CDR1 reads MDHEN; CDR2 reads SYDVKM. CDR3 in amino acids: CASGDQGAGYTF. In DNA form, the CDR3 reads TGTGCCAGCGGTGATCAGGGGGCTGGCTACACCTTC.

CDR3 DNA sequence: TGTGCCACCAGCAGAGGAACAGGGGGCGTTTACGAGCAGTACTTC. Translating it yields CATSRGTGGVYEQYF. The chain couples TRBV15 to TRBJ2-7; 9 bases are shared with TRBD1. Germline V lookup: CDR1 LNHNV, CDR2 YYDKDF (reference sequence). The CDR3 sequence is 15 residues long. V was clipped by 1 base and J by 4 bases; unmatched bases: 5.

The J gene is TRBJ2-5, the V gene TRBV15; 9 positions match TRBD2. The CDR3 is 16 amino acids. The junction had 7 bases not matched to a gene; V was cut back by 0 bases and J by 5 bases. Germline V lookup: CDR1 LNHNV, CDR2 YYDKDF (reference sequence). As DNA, the CDR3 is TGTGCCACCAGCAGAGATCCGGCGGGAGGGCCGGAGACCCAGTACTTC. This translates into CATSRDPAGGPETQYF.

The chain combines TRBV7-8 with TRBJ1-5, with D perhaps TRBD1 (6 bases). Trimming removed 1 base from V and 9 bases from J, with 16 bases in between. Germline V gene data show CDR1 as SGHVS and CDR2 as FQNEAQ. CDR3 size: 15 residues. CDR3 sequence: CASSLEGQGPWPQHF. The CDR3 nucleotides are TGTGCCAGCAGCTTAGAAGGGCAGGGGCCATGGCCCCAGCATTTT.

The chain combines TRBV5-8 with TRBJ2-3; no reliable D call. In germline, CDR1 is SGHTS, CDR2 YDEGEE. Trimming stripped 1 base from V and 0 bases from J, with 9 bases between. This CDR3 contains 15 residues. CDR3 sequence: CASSLMSRSTDTQYF. CDR3 bases: TGTGCCAGCAGCTTGATGTCCAGGAGCACAGATACGCAGTATTTT.

The CDR3 bases are TGTGCCAGCAGCTTATCTAGCGGGAGTTTCGCCGGGGAGCTGTTTTTT. This encodes CASSLSSGSFAGELFF. The chain employs TRBV11-3 and TRBJ2-2; 10 positions match TRBD2. The germline CDR1 and CDR2 sequences are SGHNT and YENEEA. The length of the CDR3 is 16 residues. V trimming: 2 bases; J trimming: 6 bases; junction bases outside the gene matches: 6. The variable domain in full, with the rest retrieved from reference TRBV11-3 and TRBJ2-2, is EAGVVQSPRYKIIEKKQPVAFWCNPISGHNTLYWYLQNLGQGPELLIRYENEEAVDDSQLPKDRFSAERLKGVDSTLKIQPAELGDSAVYLCASSLSSGSFAGELFFGEGSRLTVL.

Points on this clone: The same CDR3 also results from other DNA sequences found in this sample. V gene TRBV7-2 combines with J gene TRBJ2-7, with 8 positions matching TRBD1. The junction had 6 bases not matched to a gene; V was cut back by 1 base and J by 4 bases. Germline V lookup: CDR1 SGHTA, CDR2 FQGNSA. The CDR3 sequence is 15 residues long. The CDR3 nucleotides are TGTGCCAGCAGCTTAGTAGGACAGGGTGCTTACGAGCAGTACTTC. This sequence encodes CASSLVGQGAYEQYF.